The 22 T cell receptor beta chains listed next were all sequenced from one sample in a study of metastatic and nonmetastatic thyroid tumors (dated by TCRdb to the early 2020s). The library relied on PCR. The listed sequencing device is Illumina HiSeq 4000. TCRdb trimmed the raw reads at Q25, called clones with MiXCR and kept productive beta chains. The table for this sample lists some 30,000 clones; 25% to 35% of them were counted only once. In total, the top ten clones hold about 30% of the sample. No patient had received any treatment before thyroid surgery. Sequencing was done on a sample of blood. Receptors were obtained from a female donor with papillary thyroid cancer or a benign thyroid nodule (not recorded which). Some clones in this sample may be carry-over from other donors' samples.

This clone was seen a few times. This sequence joins TRBV6-1 and TRBJ1-6, with 8 bases matching TRBD1. V lost 6 bases, J lost 9 bases, and 10 bases stayed unmatched. This CDR3 spans 15 amino acids. Per the germline V gene, CDR1 is MNHNS and CDR2 is SASEGT. The CDR3, as DNA: TGTGCCAGCAGGCTGGAGGACAGGGAAGGTTCACCCCTCCACTTT. The encoded protein is CASRLEDREGSPLHF.

The rearrangement links TRBV30 to TRBJ2-1; 9 bases map to TRBD1. With 3 bases clipped from V and 9 bases from J, the junction kept 6 bases outside the gene matches. The germline gives CDR1 GTSNPN, CDR2 SVGIG (reference sequence). The CDR3 length is 13 residues. This CDR3 reads CAWSWTGVGEQFF. CDR3 coding DNA: TGTGCCTGGAGCTGGACAGGGGTAGGTGAGCAGTTCTTC.

The V gene is TRBV2, the J gene TRBJ2-5, with D possibly matching TRBD1 (5 bases). The V and J ends lost 1 base and 5 bases respectively, with 14 bases between them. The V gene's germline CDR1 is SNHLY and CDR2 FYNNEI. CDR3 size: 15 residues. The CDR3 loop is CASSEGAGCAETQYF. As DNA, the CDR3 is TGTGCCAGCAGTGAAGGGGCAGGGTGCGCGGAGACCCAGTACTTC. The full variable domain, completed using reference TRBV2 and TRBJ2-5, is EPEVTQTPSHQVTQMGQEVILRCVPISNHLYFYWYRQILGQKVEFLVSFYNNEISEKSEIFDDQFSVERPDGSNFTLKIRSTKLEDSAMYFCASSEGAGCAETQYFGPGTRLLVL.

A remark on this clone: The junction does not match germline at one end; this may be a read error. The chain couples TRBV30 to TRBJ2-1; 11 bases map to TRBD2. Germline values: CDR1 GTSNPN, CDR2 SVGIG (reference sequence). CDR3 length equals 12 residues. For the CDR3, the DNA is TGTGCCTGGGTTCTAGCGGGAGGCCGCCCGCTCTTC. Translation gives CAWVLAGGRPLF.

The J gene is TRBJ2-3, the V gene TRBV18, with 8 bases fitting TRBD2. Germline CDR1 reads KGHSH; CDR2 reads LQKENI. The J segment lost 4 bases and the V segment lost 4 bases, leaving 1 base of the junction unmatched. The CDR3 is made up of 13 amino acids. The CDR3 DNA is TGTGCCAGCTCACTGACTAGCGCAGATACGCAGTATTTT. Translating it yields CASSLTSADTQYF.

This clone was counted only a few times. One end of the junction fails to match germline, which may point to a read error. Other nucleotide sequences in the sample specify the same CDR3. The rearrangement uses TRBV20-1 and TRBJ2-7, with D possibly TRBD1 on 6 matching bases. This CDR3 comprises 16 residues. Germline V lookup: CDR1 DFQATT, CDR2 SNEGSKA (reference sequence). This CDR3 is CSARPHAAGQTYEQYF. In DNA, the CDR3 is TGCAGTGCCAGGCCGCATGCCGCAGGACAGACCTACGAGCAGTATTTC.

The chain links TRBV11-1 to TRBJ2-2; 7 nucleotides line up with TRBD1. The CDR3 consists of 13 residues. Germline lookup yields CDR1 SGHAT and CDR2 FQDESV (reference sequence). V lost 2 bases to trimming and J lost 6 bases; unmatched junction nucleotides: 0. The CDR3 DNA is TGTGCCAGCAGCTTACAGGGGGCCGGGGAGCTGTTTTTT. This translates into CASSLQGAGELFF.

The CDR3 DNA sequence: TGCAGTGCTCAGGGGTCTAGCGGAGTGAGCTCCTACGAGCAGTACTTC. It is translated as CSAQGSSGVSSYEQYF. The chain links TRBV20-1 to TRBJ2-7; tentative D call: TRBD2 (7 bases). CDR3 length equals 16 residues. Germline loops: CDR1 DFQATT, CDR2 SNEGSKA (reference sequence). V lost 5 bases to trimming and J lost 0 bases, with 20 bases between them.

The CDR3 region is CASSNRFDTEAFF. CDR3 sequence (DNA): TGCGCCAGCAGCAACAGGTTCGACACTGAAGCTTTCTTT. The J gene is TRBJ1-1, the V gene TRBV5-1, with a tentative D call TRBD1 (5 bases). This CDR3 region has 13 residues. Germline V gene data show CDR1 as SGHRS and CDR2 as YFSETQ. The ends were cut back, 4 bases at V and 3 bases at J, with 10 bases in the middle.

This clone was seen a few times. The J gene is TRBJ1-5, the V gene TRBV27, with unresolved D. V lost 5 bases, J lost 0 bases, and 8 bases lay in between. Germline CDR1 and CDR2: MNHEY and SMNVEV (reference sequence). CDR3 length equals 14 residues. CDR3 sequence reads: CASSRGLSNQPQHF. The CDR3 DNA sequence: TGTGCCAGCAGTCGGGGTCTTAGCAATCAGCCCCAGCATTTT.

This chain joins TRBV12-3 or TRBV12-4 and TRBJ2-7; D not certain. The CDR3 length is 12 residues. Trimming took 5 bases from V and 2 from J, leaving 7 bases between them. DNA for the CDR3: TGTGCCAGCAGTCCGGCCCCCTACGAGCAGTACTTC. It translates to CASSPAPYEQYF.

The sample holds many counts of this clone. The chain couples TRBV11-3 to TRBJ1-1; D not resolved. V lost 3 bases and J lost 11, with 7 bases in between. The CDR3 is 10 amino acids. CDR1 SGHNT and CDR2 YENEEA come from the germline V gene. CDR3 sequence (DNA): TGTGCCAGCAGCTTTCTCAGGGCTTTCTTT. This gives the protein CASSFLRAFF.

This chain links TRBV7-2 with TRBJ1-6; tentative D call: TRBD1 (5 bases). The length of the CDR3 is 16 residues. Germline loops: CDR1 SGHTA, CDR2 FQGNSA. V was cut by 0 bases and J by 12 bases, with 18 bases left in between. As DNA, the CDR3 is TGTGCCAGCAGCTTAGCTGGGGGTCCCCGTAACCTACCCCTCCACTTT. This sequence encodes CASSLAGGPRNLPLHF.

In its sample, this clone is medium-sized. This rearrangement joins TRBV6-2 or TRBV6-3 to TRBJ2-2; 11 bases align to TRBD2. The junction had 1 base not matched to a gene; V was cut back by 2 bases and J by 5 bases. In germline, CDR1 is MNHEY, CDR2 SVGEGT. This CDR3 region has 15 residues. The CDR3 nucleotides are TGTGCCAGCAGTTACCGGACTAGCGGGACCGGGGAGCTGTTTTTT. Encoded protein: CASSYRTSGTGELFF.

This clone came up many times. The chain carries TRBV19 and TRBJ1-4, with 7 bases fitting TRBD1. J gave up 0 bases and V 5 bases, and 6 bases lay outside the gene matches. CDR3 length equals 16 residues. In germline, CDR1 is LNHDA, CDR2 SQIVND (reference sequence). The chain's CDR3 is CASSARDRPTNEKLFF. As DNA, the CDR3 is TGTGCCAGTAGTGCACGGGACAGACCAACTAATGAAAAACTGTTTTTT.

This clone showed up many times. This chain uses TRBV11-2 with TRBJ2-2, with TRBD2 identical over 10 bases. Germline loops: CDR1 SGHAT, CDR2 FQNNGV. The CDR3 is made up of 16 amino acids. After removal of 6 bases from V and 2 bases from J, the junction contained 6 bases not matched to a gene. CDR3 amino acids: CASSPWTSGNTGELFF. CDR3 DNA: TGTGCCAGCAGTCCCTGGACTAGCGGAAACACCGGGGAGCTGTTTTTT.

This clone was detected a few times. This rearrangement joins TRBV6-6 to TRBJ2-6; D remains ambiguous. The V and J ends lost 1 base and 4 bases respectively, with 11 bases between them. Germline V gene sequence: CDR1 MNHNY, CDR2 SVGAGI (reference sequence). The CDR3 contains 16 residues. The CDR3 bases are TGTGCCAGCAGTTACTTCGCTTCACGGGGGGCCAACGTCCTGACTTTC. It is translated as CASSYFASRGANVLTF.

A few counts support this clone. This rearrangement joins TRBV24-1 to TRBJ2-3; 8 nucleotides align to TRBD1. Trimming took 1 base from V and 8 from J; bases not matched to a gene: 7. Germline assignment: CDR1 KGHDR and CDR2 SFDVKD. There are 15 residues in the CDR3. Here the CDR3 DNA reads TGTGCCACCAGTGATTTAGGGCAGGGGGCTGGTACGCAGTATTTT. This encodes CATSDLGQGAGTQYF.

This clone was picked up many times. The chain is built from TRBV6-1 and TRBJ1-4; no clear D. V was clipped by 2 bases and J by 7 bases, with 5 bases between them. CDR3 length equals 12 residues. Germline V CDR1 and CDR2: MNHNS, SASEGT. The CDR3 is CASSESREKLFF. Here the CDR3 DNA reads TGTGCCAGCAGTGAATCCCGTGAAAAACTGTTTTTT.

This chain uses TRBV11-2 with TRBJ2-7; 8 bases align to TRBD2. The J call may be in error: the DNA end matches TRBJ2-5 better. From germline, CDR1 is SGHAT and CDR2 FQNNGV. The CDR3 covers 14 residues. CDR3 loop: CASSPGGALETQYF. CDR3 nucleotide sequence: TGTGCCAGCAGCCCCGGGGGGGCATTAGAGACCCAGTACTTC.

This clone has a count of ten or more. The chain recombines TRBV11-2 with TRBJ2-7; D is ambiguous. V shed 5 bases and J shed 6 bases, with 23 bases lying between them. Germline V gene sequence: CDR1 SGHAT, CDR2 FQNNGV. This CDR3 region has 16 residues. CDR3 DNA sequence: TGTGCCAGCAGCACCATCCGTGGTCAGAAAGAACCCGAGCAGTACTTC. It encodes CASSTIRGQKEPEQYF.

This clone was observed a few times. A much larger clone lies a single base off, so this may be a read error. This chain links TRBV6-1 with TRBJ2-5; D possibly matches TRBD1 or TRBD2 (5 bases each). Germline loops: CDR1 MNHNS, CDR2 SASEGT. V shed 6 bases and J shed 5 bases, with 19 bases lying between them. This CDR3 is built from 15 residues. The CDR3 protein is CASRRGVGRTETQYF. The CDR3 nucleotides read TGTGCCAGCAGGAGAGGGGTGGGAAGGACGGAGACCCAGTACTTC.